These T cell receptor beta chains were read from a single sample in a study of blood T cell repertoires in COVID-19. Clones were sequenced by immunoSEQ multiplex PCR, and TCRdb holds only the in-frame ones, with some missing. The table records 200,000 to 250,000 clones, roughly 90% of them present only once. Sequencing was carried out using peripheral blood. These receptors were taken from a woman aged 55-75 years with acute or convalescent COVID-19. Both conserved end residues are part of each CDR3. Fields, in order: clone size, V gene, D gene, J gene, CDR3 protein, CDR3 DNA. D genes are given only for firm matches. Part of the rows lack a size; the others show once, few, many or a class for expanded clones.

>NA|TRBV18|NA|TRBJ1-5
CASSPTGKGNQPQHF
TGTGCCAGCTCACCTACAGGGAAGGGGAATCAGCCCCAGCATTTT
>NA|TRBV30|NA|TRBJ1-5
CAWTGFGNQPQHF
TGTGCCTGGACAGGGTTCGGCAATCAGCCCCAGCATTTT
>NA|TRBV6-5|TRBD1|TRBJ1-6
CASRGQGSSPLHF
TGTGCCAGCAGGGGACAGGGATCCTCACCCCTCCACTTT
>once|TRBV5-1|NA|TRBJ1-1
CASSLTFQGVNTEAFF
TGCGCCAGCAGCTTGACATTTCAGGGCGTGAATACTGAAGCTTTCTTT
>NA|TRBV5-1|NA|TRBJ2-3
CASARGFRDTQYF
TGCGCCAGCGCTCGGGGATTTAGGGATACGCAGTATTTT
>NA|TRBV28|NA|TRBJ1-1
CASSFGRPNTEAFF
TGTGCCAGCAGTTTCGGCAGGCCGAACACTGAAGCTTTCTTT
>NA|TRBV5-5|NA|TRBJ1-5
CASSLDPGQPQHF
TGTGCCAGCAGCCTAGACCCGGGTCAGCCCCAGCATTTT
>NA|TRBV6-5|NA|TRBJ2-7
CASRQEPNEQYF
TGTGCCAGCAGACAGGAACCTAACGAGCAGTACTTC
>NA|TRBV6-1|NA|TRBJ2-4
CASSEFPNIQYF
TGTGCCAGCAGTGAATTCCCGAACATTCAGTACTTC
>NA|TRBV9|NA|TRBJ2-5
CASSAGDVEETQYF
TGTGCCAGCAGCGCGGGGGATGTAGAAGAGACCCAGTACTTC
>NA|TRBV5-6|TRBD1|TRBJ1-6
CASSLGQYYNSPLHF
TGTGCCAGCAGCCTGGGACAGTACTATAATTCACCCCTCCACTTT
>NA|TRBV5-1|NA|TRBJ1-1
CASSFNSQGNTEAFF
TGCGCCAGCAGCTTCAATTCACAGGGGAACACTGAAGCTTTCTTT
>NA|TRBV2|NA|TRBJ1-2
CASTQGGSLRGYTF
TGTGCCAGCACCCAAGGCGGTTCTCTGAGGGGCTACACCTTC
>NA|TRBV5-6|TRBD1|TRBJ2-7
CASSLGDRGREQYF
TGTGCCAGCAGCTTGGGGGACAGGGGGCGCGAGCAGTACTTC
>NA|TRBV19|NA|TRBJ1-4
CASSKLSKEKLFF
TGTGCCAGTAGTAAACTCTCAAAAGAAAAACTGTTTTTT
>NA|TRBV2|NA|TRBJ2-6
CASNLPEEPLAGANVLTF
TGTGCCAGCAACCTCCCTGAGGAACCCCTCGCTGGGGCCAACGTCCTGACTTTC
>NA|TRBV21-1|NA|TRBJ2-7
CASSKGYLVANIVKVVYEQYF
TGTGCCAGCAGCAAAGGTTACCTCGTAGCTAATATTGTTAAAGTGGTGTACGAGCAGTACTTC
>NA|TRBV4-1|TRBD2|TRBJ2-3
CASSQDLASGGANTQYF
TGCGCCAGCAGCCAAGATCTCGCTAGCGGGGGTGCCAATACGCAGTATTTT
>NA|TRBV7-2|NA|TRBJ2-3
CASSLSGADTQYF
TGTGCCAGCAGCTTATCCGGGGCAGATACGCAGTATTTT
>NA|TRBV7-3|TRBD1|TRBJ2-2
CASSSTGANTGELFF
TGTGCCAGCAGCTCGACAGGGGCGAACACCGGGGAGCTGTTTTTT
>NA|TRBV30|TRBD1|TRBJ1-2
CAWSIGGKGQINYGYTF
TGTGCCTGGAGTATTGGGGGTAAGGGACAGATTAACTATGGCTACACCTTC
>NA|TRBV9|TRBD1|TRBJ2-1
CASRGQGTEQFF
TGTGCCAGCAGGGGACAGGGCACTGAGCAGTTCTTC
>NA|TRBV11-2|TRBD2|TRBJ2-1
CASSAGTSVYNEQFF
TGTGCCAGCAGCGCCGGGACTAGCGTGTACAATGAGCAGTTCTTC
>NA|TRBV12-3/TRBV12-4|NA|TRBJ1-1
CASRITGGTEAFF
TGTGCCAGCCGAATCACGGGGGGCACTGAAGCTTTCTTT
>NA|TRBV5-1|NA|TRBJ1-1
CASRWEEGYTEAFF
TGCGCCAGCCGATGGGAAGAGGGATACACTGAAGCTTTCTTT
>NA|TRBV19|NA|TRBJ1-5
CASSTYRDSNQPQHF
TGTGCCAGTAGTACCTACAGGGATAGCAATCAGCCCCAGCATTTT
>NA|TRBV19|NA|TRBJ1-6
CASSIGGGERSPLHF
TGTGCCAGTAGTATTGGAGGGGGGGAGAGGTCACCCCTCCACTTT
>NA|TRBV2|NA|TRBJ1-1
CASTPGGGLTEAFF
TGTGCCAGCACTCCTGGGGGGGGGCTCACTGAAGCTTTCTTT
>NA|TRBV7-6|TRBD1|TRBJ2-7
CASSLWEAGGEQYF
TGTGCCAGCAGCTTATGGGAAGCAGGGGGCGAGCAGTACTTC
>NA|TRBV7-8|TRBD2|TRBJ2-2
CASSRTGAIRLAVNTGELFF
TGTGCCAGCAGCCGGACCGGGGCAATCCGACTAGCCGTGAACACCGGGGAGCTGTTTTTT
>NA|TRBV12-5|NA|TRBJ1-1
CASGWADTRGTEAFF
TGTGCTAGTGGTTGGGCCGACACCCGCGGGACTGAAGCTTTCTTT
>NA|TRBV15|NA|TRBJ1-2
CATSRDHGQSNYGYTF
TGTGCCACCAGCAGAGACCATGGACAGTCTAACTATGGCTACACCTTC
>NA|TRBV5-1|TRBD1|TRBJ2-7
CASSLVTGGLRSSYEQYF
TGCGCCAGCAGCTTAGTGACAGGGGGCTTAAGGAGCTCCTACGAGCAGTACTTC
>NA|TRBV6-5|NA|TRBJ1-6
CASSYSGETSPLHF
TGTGCCAGCAGTTACTCCGGGGAGACATCACCCCTCCACTTT
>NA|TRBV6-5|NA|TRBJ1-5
CASRAGQGQPQHF
TGTGCCAGCAGAGCGGGGCAGGGTCAGCCCCAGCATTTT
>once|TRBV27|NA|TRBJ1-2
CASSLLPANYGYTF
TGTGCCAGCAGTTTGCTGCCAGCTAACTATGGCTACACCTTC
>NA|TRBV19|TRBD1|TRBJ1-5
CASTRGRGVSNQPQHF
TGTGCCAGCACTAGGGGGCGAGGAGTTAGCAATCAGCCCCAGCATTTT
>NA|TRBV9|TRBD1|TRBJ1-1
CASSPQLTGEAEAFF
TGTGCCAGCAGCCCACAATTAACAGGGGAAGCTGAAGCTTTCTTT
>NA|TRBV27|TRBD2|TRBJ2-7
CASSGTSGWSSYEQYF
TGTGCCAGCAGCGGGACTAGCGGGTGGAGCTCCTACGAGCAGTACTTC
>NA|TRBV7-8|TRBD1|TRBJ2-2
CASSWDRANTGELFF
TGTGCCAGCAGCTGGGACAGGGCTAACACCGGGGAGCTGTTTTTT
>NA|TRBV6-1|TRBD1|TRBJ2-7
CASSEGQGAYYEQYF
TGTGCCAGCAGTGAGGGGCAGGGGGCCTACTACGAGCAGTACTTC